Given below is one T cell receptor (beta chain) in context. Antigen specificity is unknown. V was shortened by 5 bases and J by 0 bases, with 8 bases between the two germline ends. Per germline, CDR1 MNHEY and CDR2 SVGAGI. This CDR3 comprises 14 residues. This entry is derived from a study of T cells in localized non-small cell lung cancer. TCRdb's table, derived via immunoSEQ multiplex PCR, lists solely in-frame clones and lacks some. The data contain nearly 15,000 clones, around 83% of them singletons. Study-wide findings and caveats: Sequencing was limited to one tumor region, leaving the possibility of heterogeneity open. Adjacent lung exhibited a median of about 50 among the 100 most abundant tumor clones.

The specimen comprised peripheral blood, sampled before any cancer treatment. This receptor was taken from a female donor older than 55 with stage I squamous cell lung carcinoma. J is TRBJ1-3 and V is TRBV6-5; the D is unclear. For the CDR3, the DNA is TGTGCCAGCAGTGAACACATCTCTGGAAACACCATATATTTT. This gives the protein CASSEHISGNTIYF.